Listed below are T cell receptor beta chains from one sample, sequenced in a study of CD8 T cells in ankylosing spondylitis. TCRdb called the 5' RACE reads again in MiXCR, with one record for every CDR3 protein. The profile shows approximately 400,000 distinct CDR3 sequences, approximately 17% of them singletons. Input material: blood, either unsorted or a sorted T cell fraction (not recorded which). These receptors originate from a male donor with ankylosing spondylitis. CDR3s include the opening cysteine and the closing phenylalanine or tryptophan. D genes are given only for firm matches. Size is stated for part of the rows, as once, few or many counts, or as a class when the clone is expanded.

j_call v_call d_call clone_size cdr3_nt cdr3_aa
TRBJ2-7 TRBV20-1 - few TGCAGTGCTAGAGACCCGGGACGCCTGAACTACGAGCAGTACTTC CSARDPGRLNYEQYF
TRBJ2-1 TRBV20-1 TRBD1 few TGCAGTGCCCCAACAGGGGCGAAAAACAATGAGCAGTTCTTC CSAPTGAKNNEQFF
TRBJ2-7 TRBV11-3 - few TGTGCCAGCAGCCTCGTTGGTTGGGAGCAGTACTTC CASSLVGWEQYF
TRBJ1-4 TRBV12-3/TRBV12-4 TRBD1 many TGTGCCAGCAGGACCGGGACAGGAGCAACTAATGAAAAACTGTTTTTT CASRTGTGATNEKLFF
TRBJ2-1 TRBV30 TRBD1 - TGTGCCTGGGGGACAGCACACAATGAGCAGTTCTTC CAWGTAHNEQFF
TRBJ2-1 TRBV29-1 TRBD2 - TGCAGCGTTGATGAAGCGGGAGGAGTATATGAGCAGTTCTTC CSVDEAGGVYEQFF
TRBJ2-2 TRBV2 - - TGTGCCAGCAGGGGGGGGACAGGTGGCACCGGGGAGCTGTTTTTT CASRGGTGGTGELFF
TRBJ2-1 TRBV9 - - TGTGCCAGCAGCGGAACAGGGTTCAATGAGCAGTTCTTC CASSGTGFNEQFF
TRBJ2-7 TRBV20-1 TRBD2 few TGCAGTGTTAAAACGGCTAGCGGAACCTACGAGCAGTACTTC CSVKTASGTYEQYF
TRBJ2-3 TRBV6-1 TRBD2 many TGTGCCAGCAGTCAGCGACTAGCGGGGGCCCTACGGAATACGCAGTATTTT CASSQRLAGALRNTQYF
TRBJ2-1 TRBV18 TRBD1 many TGTGCCAGCTCGCAGGGACAGAACAATGAGCAGTTCTTC CASSQGQNNEQFF
TRBJ2-1 TRBV5-1 - - TGCGCCAGCAGCTTGGCTGTGGGCAGCTCCTACAATGAGCAGTTCTTC CASSLAVGSSYNEQFF
TRBJ2-5 TRBV12-3/TRBV12-4 TRBD2 many TGTGCCAGCAGACATGGACTAGGTTGGGAGACCCAGTACTTC CASRHGLGWETQYF
TRBJ1-4 TRBV18 - - TGTGCCAGCTCACCAGGGCCTCCAGAAAAACTGTTTTTT CASSPGPPEKLFF
TRBJ2-7 TRBV5-1 TRBD2 - TGCGCCAGCAGCTTGGCGGGACTATCTGGGCAGTACTTC CASSLAGLSGQYF
TRBJ2-1 TRBV11-2 - few TGTGCCAGCAGCCCTCTCTTGGGAGTTTCCTCAGATGAGCAGTTCTTC CASSPLLGVSSDEQFF
TRBJ2-7 TRBV6-1 - - TGTGCCAGCAGTGAAGCGATTCACGGGCCTGGGGGCGAGCAGTACTTC CASSEAIHGPGGEQYF
TRBJ2-1 TRBV7-2 TRBD2 few TGTGCCAGCAGCTTTCGGACTAGCCGGGATGAGCAGTTCTTC CASSFRTSRDEQFF
TRBJ2-1 TRBV12-3/TRBV12-4 - many TGTGCCAGCAGTTTTTCGGCTACCAACCCAAACAATGAGCAGTTCTTC CASSFSATNPNNEQFF
TRBJ2-7 TRBV7-6 TRBD1 few TGTGCCAGCAGCGAATATATCCGGGGGACAGGTCGCTCCTACGAGCAGTACTTC CASSEYIRGTGRSYEQYF
TRBJ1-1 TRBV11-2 - - TGTGCCAGCAGCGAGGGTGTCTCTGAAGCTTTCTTT CASSEGVSEAFF
TRBJ2-5 TRBV4-2 - many TGTGCCAGCAGCAACGGACTAATCCAAGAGACCCAGTACTTC CASSNGLIQETQYF
TRBJ1-2 TRBV19 - - TGTGCCAGTAAGGTCGGATCTAACCATGGCTACACCTTC CASKVGSNHGYTF